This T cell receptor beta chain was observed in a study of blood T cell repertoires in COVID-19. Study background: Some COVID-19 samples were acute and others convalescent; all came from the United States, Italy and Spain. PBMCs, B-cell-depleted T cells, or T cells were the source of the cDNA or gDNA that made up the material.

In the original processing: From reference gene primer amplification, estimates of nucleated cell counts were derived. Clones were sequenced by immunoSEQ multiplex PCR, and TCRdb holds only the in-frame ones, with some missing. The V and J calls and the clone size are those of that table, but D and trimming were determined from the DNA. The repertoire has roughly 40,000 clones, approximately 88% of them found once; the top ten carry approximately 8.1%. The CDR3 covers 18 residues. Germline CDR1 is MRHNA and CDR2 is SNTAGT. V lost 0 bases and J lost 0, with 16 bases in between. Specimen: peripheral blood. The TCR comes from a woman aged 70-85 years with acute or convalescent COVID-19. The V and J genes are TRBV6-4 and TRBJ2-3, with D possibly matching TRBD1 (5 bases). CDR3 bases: TGTGCCAGCAGTGACTCGATACCTGACAGAGCTAGCACAGATACGCAGTATTTT. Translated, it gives CASSDSIPDRASTDTQYF.